This T cell receptor (beta chain) was sequenced for a study of blood T cell repertoires in COVID-19. V lost 1 base to trimming and J lost 5 bases, with 12 bases between them. In germline, CDR1 is SGHAT, CDR2 FQNNGV. The CDR3 has 15 amino acids. Sequencing used immunoSEQ multiplex PCR; TCRdb keeps in-frame clones, though not all of them. The sample has about 160,000 clones; around 91% are singletons. Sample: peripheral blood. The gene calls are TRBV11-2 and TRBJ2-1; D might be TRBD2 (6 bases). The clonotype comes from a man aged 18 to 35 with COVID-19, enrolled during active disease. CDR3 sequence reads: CASSLVRAGNNEQFF. The CDR3 DNA sequence: TGTGCCAGCAGCTTAGTACGTGCGGGAAACAATGAGCAGTTCTTC.